Detailed here is one T cell receptor beta chain. Assay used: immunoSEQ multiplex PCR; TCRdb lists only in-frame clones, some missing. The table includes over 85,000 clones, 88% detected once. The CDR3 is 16 residues long. The germline gives CDR1 SGHAT, CDR2 FQNNGV. Trimming pared 5 bases from V and 0 bases from J, leaving 14 bases between. This sample is drawn from a study of blood T cell repertoires in COVID-19. This chain links TRBV11-2 with TRBJ2-1; D call uncertain. Sequencing input: peripheral blood. This receptor was obtained from a woman between 45 and 60 years old with acute or convalescent COVID-19. CDR3 residues: CASSLAASRSYNEQFF. In DNA, the CDR3 is TGTGCCAGCAGCCTCGCGGCTAGTCGCTCCTACAATGAGCAGTTCTTC.